This entry features one TCR beta chain sequence. Its matching antigen is unknown. The V segment lost 6 bases and the J segment 6 bases; nucleotides outside the gene matches: 5. The CDR3 spans 14 residues. The data are from a study of T-cell reconstitution after alpha-beta-depleted transplantation in children. Study results and limitations: Newly produced T cells mostly accounted for T-cell counts and diversity one year post-transplant. Several patients had high TCRbeta diversity at day 60; it came from surviving recipient T cells and thymic progenitors. Approximately two months post-transplant, alpha-beta T cells reportedly originated from several hundred expanded graft clones.

Construction of the TCRbeta library involved unique molecular identifiers. MiXCR, applied by TCRdb to the PCR reads, yields one record per CDR3 protein. The top ten hold 0.79% of the sample, which has roughly 670,000 distinct CDR3 sequences, under 15% seen once. The clonotype was recovered from a girl aged 2-10 years with congenital amegakaryocytic thrombocytopenia, due to receive a stem cell transplant. This chain uses TRBV12-3 or TRBV12-4 with TRBJ1-6, with 7 nucleotides matching TRBD1. This specimen consisted of PBMCs, obtained before TCRalphabeta/CD19-depleted stem cell transplant. CDR3 residues: CASSPTGVNSPLHF. CDR3 coding DNA: TGTGCCAGCAGCCCCACAGGGGTTAATTCACCCCTCCACTTT.